This T cell receptor (beta chain) was recovered during a study of CD8+ T cells in alopecia areata. This clone was found once. Treatment in this sample: oral pan-JAK inhibitor, 5-10 mg twice daily. Per germline, CDR1 SQVTM and CDR2 ANQGSEA. The CDR3 totals 17 residues. The junction had 21 bases not matched to a gene; V was cut back by 6 bases and J by 8 bases. The sequencing template was cDNA reverse transcribed from extracted RNA. The table came from immunoSEQ multiplex PCR; TCRdb's copy has only in-frame clones and leaves some out. The table has 95,000 to 100,000 clones, about three fifths seen once. J is TRBJ2-1 and V is TRBV29-1; 8 nucleotides match TRBD1. This TCR was sampled from a human donor with alopecia areata. Sample: CD8+ T cells sorted from blood, taken around week 55, from a patient treated with tofacitinib. DNA for the CDR3: TGCAGCGTCCCAATGCTTCCTCGGACAGGGAGCATGGATGAGCAGTTCTTC. It codes for CSVPMLPRTGSMDEQFF.